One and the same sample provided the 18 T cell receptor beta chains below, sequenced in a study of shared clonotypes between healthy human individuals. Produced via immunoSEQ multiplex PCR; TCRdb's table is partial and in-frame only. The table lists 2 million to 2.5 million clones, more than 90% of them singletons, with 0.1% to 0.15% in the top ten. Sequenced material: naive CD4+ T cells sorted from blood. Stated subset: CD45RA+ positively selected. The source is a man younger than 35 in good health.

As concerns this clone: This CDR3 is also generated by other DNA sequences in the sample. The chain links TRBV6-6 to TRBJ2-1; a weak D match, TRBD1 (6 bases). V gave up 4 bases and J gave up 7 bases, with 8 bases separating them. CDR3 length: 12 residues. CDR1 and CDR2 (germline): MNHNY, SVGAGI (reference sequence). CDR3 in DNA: TGTGCCAGCAGTTTACAGGGAAATGAGCAGTTCTTC. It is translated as CASSLQGNEQFF.

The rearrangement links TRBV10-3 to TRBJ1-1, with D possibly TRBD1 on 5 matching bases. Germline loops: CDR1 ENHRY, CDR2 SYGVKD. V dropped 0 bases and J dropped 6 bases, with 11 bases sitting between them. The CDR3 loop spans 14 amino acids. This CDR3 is CAISESVGAPEAFF. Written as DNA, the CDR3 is TGTGCCATCAGTGAGTCGGTAGGGGCGCCTGAAGCTTTCTTT.

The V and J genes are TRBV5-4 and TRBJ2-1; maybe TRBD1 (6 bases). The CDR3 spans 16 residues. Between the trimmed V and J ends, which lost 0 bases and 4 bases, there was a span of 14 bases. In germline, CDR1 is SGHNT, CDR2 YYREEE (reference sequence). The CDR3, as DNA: TGTGCCAGCAGCTTGGGCACCGGGACACTATACAATGAGCAGTTCTTC. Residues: CASSLGTGTLYNEQFF. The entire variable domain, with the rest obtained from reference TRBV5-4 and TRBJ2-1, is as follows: ETGVTQSPTHLIKTRGQQVTLRCSSQSGHNTVSWYQQALGQGPQFIFQYYREEENGRGNFPPRFSGLQFPNYSSELNVNALELDDSALYLCASSLGTGTLYNEQFFGPGTRLTVL.

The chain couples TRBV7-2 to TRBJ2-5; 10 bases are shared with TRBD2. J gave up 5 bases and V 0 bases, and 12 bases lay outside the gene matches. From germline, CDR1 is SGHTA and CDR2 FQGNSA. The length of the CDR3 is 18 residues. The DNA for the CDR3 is TGTGCCAGCAGCTTAGCCCTAGCGGGAGTACGACGGCGGGAGACCCAGTACTTC. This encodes CASSLALAGVRRRETQYF.

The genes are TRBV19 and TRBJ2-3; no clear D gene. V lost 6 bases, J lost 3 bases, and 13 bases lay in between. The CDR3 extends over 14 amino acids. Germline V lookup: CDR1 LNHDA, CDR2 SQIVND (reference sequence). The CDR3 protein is CASSIRAVTDTQYF. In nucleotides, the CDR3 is TGTGCCAGTAGCATTAGAGCAGTTACAGATACGCAGTATTTT.

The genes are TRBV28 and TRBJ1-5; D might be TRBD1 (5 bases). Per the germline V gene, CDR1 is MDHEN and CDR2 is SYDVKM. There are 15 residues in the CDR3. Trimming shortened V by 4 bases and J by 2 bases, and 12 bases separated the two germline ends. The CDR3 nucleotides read TGTGCCAGCAGTTCCGGGGGTCACGGCAATCAGCCCCAGCATTTT. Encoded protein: CASSSGGHGNQPQHF. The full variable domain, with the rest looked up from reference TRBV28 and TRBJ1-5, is DVKVTQSSRYLVKRTGEKVFLECVQDMDHENMFWYRQDPGLGLRLIYFSYDVKMKEKGDIPEGYSVSREKKERFSLILESASTNQTSMYLCASSSGGHGNQPQHFGDGTRLSIL.

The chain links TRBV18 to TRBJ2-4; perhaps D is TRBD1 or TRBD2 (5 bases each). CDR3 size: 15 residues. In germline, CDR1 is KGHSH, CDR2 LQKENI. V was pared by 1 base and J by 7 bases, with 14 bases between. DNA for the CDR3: TGTGCCAGCTCACCACTCCGGGCAGGGACCAACATTCAGTACTTC. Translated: CASSPLRAGTNIQYF.

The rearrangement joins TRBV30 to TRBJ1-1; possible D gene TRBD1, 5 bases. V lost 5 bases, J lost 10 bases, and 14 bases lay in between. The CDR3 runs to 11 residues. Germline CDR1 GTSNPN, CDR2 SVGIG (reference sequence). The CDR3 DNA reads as TGTGCCTGGGGTCAGGGTCTGGCAGCTTTCTTT. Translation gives CAWGQGLAAFF.

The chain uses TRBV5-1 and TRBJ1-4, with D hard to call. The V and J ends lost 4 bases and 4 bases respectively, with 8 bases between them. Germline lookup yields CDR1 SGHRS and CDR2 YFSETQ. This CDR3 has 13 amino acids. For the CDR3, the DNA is TGCGCCAGCAGCAGGGCTCTTAATGAAAAACTGTTTTTT. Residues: CASSRALNEKLFF.

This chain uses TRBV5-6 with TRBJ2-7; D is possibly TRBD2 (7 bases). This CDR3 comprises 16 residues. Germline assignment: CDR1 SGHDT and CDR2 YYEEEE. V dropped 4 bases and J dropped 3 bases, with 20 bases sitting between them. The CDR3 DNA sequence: TGTGCCAGCAGCACTTTTGCGGGGGCCTCCGACTACGAGCAGTACTTC. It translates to CASSTFAGASDYEQYF.

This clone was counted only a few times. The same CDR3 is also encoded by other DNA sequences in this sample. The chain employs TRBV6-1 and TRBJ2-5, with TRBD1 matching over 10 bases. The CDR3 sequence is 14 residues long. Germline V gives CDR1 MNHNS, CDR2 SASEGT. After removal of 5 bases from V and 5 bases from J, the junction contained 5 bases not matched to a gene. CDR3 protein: CASSTGQGRETQYF. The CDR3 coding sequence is TGTGCCAGCAGTACGGGACAGGGGCGGGAGACCCAGTACTTC.

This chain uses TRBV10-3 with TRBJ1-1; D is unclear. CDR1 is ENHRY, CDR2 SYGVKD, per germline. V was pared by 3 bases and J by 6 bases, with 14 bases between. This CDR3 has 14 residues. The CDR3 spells CAISDFLFSPEAFF. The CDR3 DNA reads TGTGCCATCAGTGATTTTCTATTCTCCCCTGAAGCTTTCTTT.

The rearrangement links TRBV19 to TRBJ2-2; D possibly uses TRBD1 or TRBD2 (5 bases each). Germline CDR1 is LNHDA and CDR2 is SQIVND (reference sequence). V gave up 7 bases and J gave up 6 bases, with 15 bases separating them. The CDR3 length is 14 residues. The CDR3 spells CASTNKGSAGELFF. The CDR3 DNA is TGTGCCAGTACTAATAAGGGGAGCGCCGGGGAGCTGTTTTTT.

DNA of the CDR3: TGTGCCAGCACTGTCCCGCAAAGGTTGGATACGCAGTATTTT. Amino acid sequence: CASTVPQRLDTQYF. The chain carries TRBV2 and TRBJ2-3; D ambiguous. V was trimmed by 7 bases and J by 6 bases, leaving 17 bases between them. Germline-derived CDR1 and CDR2 are SNHLY and FYNNEI. This CDR3 has 14 amino acids.

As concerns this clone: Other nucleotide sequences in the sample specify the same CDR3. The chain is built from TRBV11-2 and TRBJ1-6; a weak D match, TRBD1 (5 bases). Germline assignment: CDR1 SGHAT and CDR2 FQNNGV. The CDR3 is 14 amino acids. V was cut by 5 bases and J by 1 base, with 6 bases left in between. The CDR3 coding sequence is TGTGCCAGCAGCAGGGGTTCCTATAATTCACCCCTCCACTTT. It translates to CASSRGSYNSPLHF. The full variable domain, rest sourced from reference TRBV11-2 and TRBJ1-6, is EAGVAQSPRYKIIEKRQSVAFWCNPISGHATLYWYQQILGQGPKLLIQFQNNGVVDDSQLPKDRFSAERLKGVDSTLKIQPAKLEDSAVYLCASSRGSYNSPLHFGNGTRLTVT.

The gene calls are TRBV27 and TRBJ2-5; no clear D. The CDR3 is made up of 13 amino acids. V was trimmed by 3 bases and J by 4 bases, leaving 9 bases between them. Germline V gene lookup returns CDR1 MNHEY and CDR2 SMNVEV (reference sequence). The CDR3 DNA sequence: TGTGCCAGCAGTTTCCAGCTTTCAGAGACCCAGTACTTC. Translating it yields CASSFQLSETQYF.

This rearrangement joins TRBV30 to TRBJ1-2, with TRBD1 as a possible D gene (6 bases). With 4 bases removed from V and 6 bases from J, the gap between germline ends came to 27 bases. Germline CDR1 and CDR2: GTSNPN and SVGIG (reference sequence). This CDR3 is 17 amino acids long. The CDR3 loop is CAWNRRGGRFPFDGYTF. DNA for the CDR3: TGTGCCTGGAACCGCCGGGGGGGGCGCTTTCCCTTCGATGGCTACACCTTC.

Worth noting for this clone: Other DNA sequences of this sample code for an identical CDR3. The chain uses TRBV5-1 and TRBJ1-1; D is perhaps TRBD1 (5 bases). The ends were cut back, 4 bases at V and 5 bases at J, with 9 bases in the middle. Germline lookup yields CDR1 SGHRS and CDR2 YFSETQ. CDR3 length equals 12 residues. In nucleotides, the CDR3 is TGCGCCAGCAGCCCCGGGGGAACTGAAGCTTTCTTT. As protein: CASSPGGTEAFF.